The 30 T cell receptor beta chains in this list originate from one sample, sequenced in a study of T-cell reconstitution after alpha-beta-depleted transplantation in children. A TCRbeta library incorporating unique molecular identifiers was prepared. TCRdb reprocessed the PCR reads via MiXCR and lists one record per CDR3 protein. The profile covers 600,000 to 700,000 distinct CDR3 sequences, with around a sixth appearing a single time and approximately 1.1% taken by the ten largest. The sample consisted of PBMCs from the stem cell graft donor, taken from the stem cell graft. These receptors were taken from a human donor who donated a stem cell graft to a child with acute myeloid leukemia.

This clonotype was recorded at least ten times. The gene calls are TRBV7-2 and TRBJ2-5, with TRBD1 matching 7 bases. After removal of 1 base from V and 2 bases from J, the junction contained 4 bases not matched to a gene. The CDR3 totals 15 residues. Germline lookup yields CDR1 SGHTA and CDR2 FQGNSA. The CDR3 nucleotides are TGTGCCAGCAGCTTAGGAGGGGGCTGGCAAGAGACCCAGTACTTC. Translating gives CASSLGGGWQETQYF.

The chain recombines TRBV5-5 with TRBJ1-4; TRBD1 matches at 9 bases. V lost 3 bases, J lost 6 bases, and 3 bases stayed unmatched. The CDR3 sequence is 14 residues long. From germline, CDR1 is SGHKS and CDR2 YYEKEE (reference sequence). The CDR3, as DNA: TGTGCCAGCAGCTCGGGACAGGGTGATGAAAAACTGTTTTTT. It translates to CASSSGQGDEKLFF.

The V and J genes are TRBV20-1 and TRBJ2-1, with no clear D. Deletions cut 0 bases from V and 10 bases from J, with 10 bases between. The length of the CDR3 is 12 residues. Germline V lookup: CDR1 DFQATT, CDR2 SNEGSKA (reference sequence). This CDR3 is CSARDRSGEQFF. CDR3 bases: TGCAGTGCTAGAGATAGGTCAGGAGAGCAGTTCTTC.

V and J are TRBV25-1 and TRBJ2-5, with D tentatively TRBD2 (6 bases). Per the germline V gene, CDR1 is MGHDK and CDR2 is SYGVNS. Trimming removed 5 bases from V and 3 bases from J, with 16 bases in between. There are 15 residues in the CDR3. Here the CDR3 DNA reads TGTGCCAGCAGTTTCTACGCGGGGCGCAAAGAGACCCAGTACTTC. This translates into CASSFYAGRKETQYF.

The chain carries TRBV5-1 and TRBJ2-7, with TRBD1 matching 9 bases. The CDR3 consists of 16 residues. The V gene end was trimmed by 4 bases and the J gene end by 8 bases; junction bases not matched to a gene: 16. CDR1 and CDR2 from the germline V gene are SGHRS and YFSETQ. CDR3 region: CASSPPLGDRDGKQYF. The CDR3 coding sequence is TGCGCCAGCAGCCCCCCCCTAGGGGACAGGGATGGAAAGCAGTACTTC. The full variable domain, in which reference TRBV5-1 and TRBJ2-7 provide the parts outside the CDR3, is KAGVTQTPRYLIKTRGQQVTLSCSPISGHRSVSWYQQTPGQGLQFLFEYFSETQRNKGNFPGRFSGRQFSNSRSEMNVSTLELGDSALYLCASSPPLGDRDGKQYFGPGTRLTVT.

This clonotype has a count of ten or more. The rearrangement links TRBV20-1 to TRBJ2-1; no clear D. The CDR3 length is 11 residues. The germline V and J ends were trimmed by 4 bases and 5 bases, with 6 bases remaining between them. Looked up from germline, CDR1 is DFQATT and CDR2 is SNEGSKA (reference sequence). The DNA of the CDR3 is TGCAGTGCTACTACGAACAATGAGCAGTTCTTC. Its translation is CSATTNNEQFF.

Notes on this clonotype: A much larger clone differs by one base, so this may be a read error. This sequence joins TRBV4-1 and TRBJ1-2; D ambiguous. CDR1 is MGHRA, CDR2 YSYEKL, per germline. The CDR3 runs 12 residues. V was trimmed by 0 bases and J by 7 bases, leaving 6 bases between them. CDR3 in amino acids: CASSQDSGGYTF. Written as DNA, the CDR3 is TGCGCCAGCAGCCAAGATTCGGGTGGCTACACCTTC.

This chain links TRBV24-1 with TRBJ2-1; perhaps D is TRBD1 or TRBD2 (6 bases each). The CDR3 spans 16 residues. CDR1 and CDR2 from the germline V gene are KGHDR and SFDVKD. CDR3 protein: CPAPGGGIRINNEQFF. The CDR3, as DNA: TGTCCTGCCCCCGGAGGGGGGATTCGTATTAACAATGAGCAGTTCTTC.

The chain recombines TRBV11-2 with TRBJ1-4; 9 nucleotides align to TRBD1. Trimming cost V 1 base and J 7 bases; bases outside gene matches: 16. Germline CDR1 SGHAT, CDR2 FQNNGV. The CDR3 extends over 19 amino acids. DNA for the CDR3: TGTGCCAGCAGCTTAGGTTTTTCTTCTATCGGGACAGGGAGTGAAAAACTGTTTTTT. Translation: CASSLGFSSIGTGSEKLFF.

Only a few counts were recorded for this clonotype. The chain is built from TRBV7-2 and TRBJ1-2, with 7 bases that match TRBD1. Germline V gene sequence: CDR1 SGHTA, CDR2 FQGNSA. Unmatched junction bases numbered 9, after V lost 1 base and J lost 7 bases. The CDR3 has 15 amino acids. Here the CDR3 DNA reads TGTGCCAGCAGCTTAGATTTAGGAGGGGGCGGTGGCTACACCTTC. It is translated as CASSLDLGGGGGYTF.

This clonotype was recorded many times. Germline is not matched at one junction end, which may reflect a read error. The chain uses TRBV6-5 and TRBJ2-1; the D gene is possibly TRBD2 (5 bases). Per germline, CDR1 MNHEY and CDR2 SVGAGI. The CDR3 contains 14 residues. CDR3: CASSSVHTRANWFF. The CDR3 nucleotides read TGTGCCAGCAGTTCCGTACATACTAGGGCCAATTGGTTTTTC.

A few counts support this clonotype. The chain employs TRBV12-3 or TRBV12-4 and TRBJ2-2, with D perhaps TRBD2 (6 bases). This CDR3 spans 13 amino acids. The ends were cut back, 6 bases at V and 6 bases at J, with 11 bases in the middle. Here the CDR3 DNA reads TGTGCCAGCAGCTCCGGCGGGGCCGGGGAGCTGTTTTTT. Its translation: CASSSGGAGELFF.

This clonotype has at least ten counts. The rearrangement uses TRBV18 and TRBJ2-1, with 11 bases that match TRBD2. CDR3 length: 14 residues. V lost 4 bases, J lost 8 bases, and 4 bases stayed unmatched. Germline assignment: CDR1 KGHSH and CDR2 LQKENI. CDR3 residues: CASSRTSGGDEQFF. The CDR3 DNA is TGTGCCAGCTCACGAACTAGCGGGGGCGATGAGCAGTTCTTC.

Many counts were recorded for this clonotype. The rearrangement joins TRBV29-1 to TRBJ2-7; D uncertain. Deletions cut 4 bases from V and 2 bases from J, with 9 bases between. The CDR3 is 12 residues long. Per the germline V gene, CDR1 is SQVTM and CDR2 is ANQGSEA. In DNA, the CDR3 is TGCAGCGTTGTCGACACTACCTACGAGCAGTACGTC. Amino acid sequence: CSVVDTTYEQYV.

This clonotype was recorded many times. The chain employs TRBV7-2 and TRBJ1-4; the D is unclear. This CDR3 is 14 amino acids long. Germline assignment: CDR1 SGHTA and CDR2 FQGNSA. The V gene lost 2 bases and the J gene lost 6 bases, with 10 bases spanning the gap. The CDR3 nucleotides are TGTGCCAGCAGCTTACGAACGACTGATGAAAAACTGTTTTTT. The encoded protein is CASSLRTTDEKLFF. Complete variable domain (other parts from reference TRBV7-2 and TRBJ1-4): GAGVSQSPSNKVTEKGKDVELRCDPISGHTALYWYRQSLGQGLEFLIYFQGNSAPDKSGLPSDRFSAERTGGSVSTLTIQRTQQEDSAVYLCASSLRTTDEKLFFGSGTQLSVL.

This clonotype has a count of ten or more. The chain links TRBV29-1 to TRBJ1-1; possibly TRBD1 for D (5 bases). This CDR3 has 13 amino acids. Germline V gene sequence: CDR1 SQVTM, CDR2 ANQGSEA. V was cut by 1 base and J by 3 bases, with 9 bases left in between. This CDR3 is CSVEGGVDTEAFF. The CDR3 DNA reads TGCAGCGTTGAAGGGGGGGTCGACACTGAAGCTTTCTTT.

This clonotype was counted a few times. A junction boundary mismatches the germline segment, possibly from a read error. CDR3 sequence (DNA): TGCAGCGCACGGACAGGCCCGGGGGAACTTTTTTTT. This sequence encodes CSARTGPGELFF. The chain joins TRBV29-1 to TRBJ1-4; 7 nucleotides align to TRBD1. CDR1 is SQVTM, CDR2 ANQGSEA, per germline. The CDR3 runs 12 residues.

To note about this clonotype: With a much larger clone just one base away, this may be a read error. The J gene is TRBJ2-1, the V gene TRBV7-2; 7 bases are a match to TRBD1. V lost 6 bases to trimming and J lost 3 bases; unmatched junction nucleotides: 14. The CDR3 runs 17 residues. Germline assignment: CDR1 SGHTA and CDR2 FQGNSA. The CDR3 sequence: CASSHLFRDSVYNEQFF. The CDR3 DNA is TGTGCCAGCAGTCACCTCTTCCGGGACAGTGTCTACAATGAGCAGTTCTTC. Full variable domain (outside the CDR3, taken from reference TRBV7-2 and TRBJ2-1): GAGVSQSPSNKVTEKGKDVELRCDPISGHTALYWYRQSLGQGLEFLIYFQGNSAPDKSGLPSDRFSAERTGGSVSTLTIQRTQQEDSAVYLCASSHLFRDSVYNEQFFGPGTRLTVL.

This clonotype was found many times. The chain couples TRBV5-1 to TRBJ2-5, with D tentatively TRBD2 (6 bases). Germline CDR1 and CDR2: SGHRS and YFSETQ. The CDR3 loop spans 12 amino acids. V shed 3 bases and J shed 4 bases, with 7 bases lying between them. Written as DNA, the CDR3 is TGCGCCAGCAGCTCGGGACTAGAGACCCAGTACTTC. Translated: CASSSGLETQYF.

The J gene is TRBJ2-2, the V gene TRBV14; D is possibly TRBD2 (5 bases). The CDR3 is made up of 16 amino acids. Germline V gene lookup returns CDR1 SGHDN and CDR2 FVKESK. Trimming left V 0 bases short and J 0 bases short, with 8 bases between. In DNA form, the CDR3 reads TGTGCCAGCAGCCAAGAACCTAGCCCGAACACCGGGGAGCTGTTTTTT. The encoded protein is CASSQEPSPNTGELFF.

This clonotype was detected many times. The chain employs TRBV29-1 and TRBJ2-4; no reliable D call. The CDR3 contains 14 residues. V was shortened by 4 bases and J by 0 bases, with 10 bases between the two germline ends. Germline V lookup: CDR1 SQVTM, CDR2 ANQGSEA. This CDR3 reads CSVVVSLAKNIQYF. CDR3 nucleotides: TGCAGCGTTGTCGTATCCCTAGCCAAAAACATTCAGTACTTC.

This clonotype was seen a handful of times. V usage is TRBV5-1 and J usage is TRBJ1-1; maybe TRBD1 (5 bases). Germline V gene lookup returns CDR1 SGHRS and CDR2 YFSETQ. There are 14 residues in the CDR3. Trimming took off 3 bases at V and 1 base at J, with 10 bases between the two ends. CDR3 coding DNA: TGCGCCAGCAGCTCGACAGCCGCGAACACTGAAGCTTTCTTT. As protein: CASSSTAANTEAFF. The whole variable domain, remainder taken from reference TRBV5-1 and TRBJ1-1, is KAGVTQTPRYLIKTRGQQVTLSCSPISGHRSVSWYQQTPGQGLQFLFEYFSETQRNKGNFPGRFSGRQFSNSRSEMNVSTLELGDSALYLCASSSTAANTEAFFGQGTRLTVV.

This clonotype has only a few counts. J is TRBJ2-1 and V is TRBV29-1, with TRBD1 matching 7 bases. V lost 5 bases to trimming and J lost 6 bases; unmatched junction nucleotides: 10. The CDR3 has 14 residues. The germline CDR1 and CDR2 sequences are SQVTM and ANQGSEA. The chain's CDR3 is CSVFGLNRGNEQFF. In DNA form, the CDR3 reads TGCAGCGTTTTCGGCCTGAACAGGGGCAATGAGCAGTTCTTC.

This clonotype was seen many times. The chain recombines TRBV7-8 with TRBJ2-1; 7 nucleotides match TRBD1. CDR1 and CDR2 from the germline V gene are SGHVS and FQNEAQ. CDR3 size: 16 residues. The ends lost 7 bases at V and 4 bases at J; junction bases unmatched: 13. The CDR3 bases are TGTGCCAGCACTCTCGAAAGGGGACAGCGTTACAATGAGCAGTTCTTC. Protein sequence: CASTLERGQRYNEQFF.

The chain links TRBV6-1 to TRBJ2-1; 8 nucleotides align to TRBD1. After removal of 4 bases from V and 8 bases from J, the junction contained 4 bases not matched to a gene. The CDR3 extends over 13 amino acids. The V gene's germline CDR1 is MNHNS and CDR2 SASEGT. Here the CDR3 DNA reads TGTGCCAGCAGTGGGGACAGGAGGTATGAGCAGTTCTTC. Translating gives CASSGDRRYEQFF.

As regards this clonotype: A much bigger clone sits one base away, suggesting this may be a read error. The chain is built from TRBV20-1 and TRBJ2-3; D gene unclear. Per the germline V gene, CDR1 is DFQATT and CDR2 is SNEGSKA (reference sequence). The CDR3 is made up of 13 amino acids. V lost 4 bases and J 2 bases, leaving 10 bases between the germline ends. The DNA for the CDR3 is TGCAGTGCTACCTTGGAGATCACAGATACGCAGTATTTT. This gives the protein CSATLEITDTQYF.

This clonotype was observed at least ten times. V usage is TRBV20-1 and J usage is TRBJ1-5, with TRBD1 identical over 7 bases. The CDR3 runs to 14 residues. Losses at the gene ends were 3 bases for V and 4 bases for J; bases not matched to a gene: 6. From germline, CDR1 is DFQATT and CDR2 SNEGSKA (reference sequence). The CDR3: CSARTGQRNQPQHF. The CDR3 DNA reads as TGCAGTGCTAGGACAGGGCAGAGGAATCAGCCCCAGCATTTT.

The chain uses TRBV11-2 and TRBJ2-5; perhaps D is TRBD1 or TRBD2 (5 bases each). The germline V gene has CDR1 SGHAT and CDR2 FQNNGV. CDR3 length: 18 residues. The V gene lost 5 bases and the J gene lost 1 base, with 23 bases spanning the gap. DNA for the CDR3: TGTGCCAGCAGCGTTTTAAATCGGGGCGCAGCGTTCCAAGAGACCCAGTACTTC. This translates into CASSVLNRGAAFQETQYF. The full variable domain, its missing parts supplied by reference TRBV11-2 and TRBJ2-5, is EAGVAQSPRYKIIEKRQSVAFWCNPISGHATLYWYQQILGQGPKLLIQFQNNGVVDDSQLPKDRFSAERLKGVDSTLKIQPAKLEDSAVYLCASSVLNRGAAFQETQYFGPGTRLLVL.

This clonotype was recorded a few times. The chain uses TRBV6-2 or TRBV6-3 and TRBJ2-2; tentative D call: TRBD1 (6 bases). Germline lookup yields CDR1 MNHEY and CDR2 SVGEGT. V gave up 6 bases and J gave up 3 bases, with 11 bases separating them. This CDR3 is 14 amino acids long. CDR3 protein: CASSAGQYTGELFF. The CDR3 region has the DNA TGTGCCAGCAGCGCCGGACAGTACACCGGGGAGCTGTTTTTT.

The chain links TRBV7-9 to TRBJ2-1, with D possibly being TRBD2 (6 bases). Germline CDR1 and CDR2: SEHNR and FQNEAQ (reference sequence). V gave up 1 base and J gave up 0 bases, with 10 bases separating them. The CDR3 has 16 residues. This CDR3 reads CASSLGDSSSYNEQFF. The CDR3 DNA follows: TGTGCCAGCAGCTTAGGGGACTCCAGCTCCTACAATGAGCAGTTCTTC.